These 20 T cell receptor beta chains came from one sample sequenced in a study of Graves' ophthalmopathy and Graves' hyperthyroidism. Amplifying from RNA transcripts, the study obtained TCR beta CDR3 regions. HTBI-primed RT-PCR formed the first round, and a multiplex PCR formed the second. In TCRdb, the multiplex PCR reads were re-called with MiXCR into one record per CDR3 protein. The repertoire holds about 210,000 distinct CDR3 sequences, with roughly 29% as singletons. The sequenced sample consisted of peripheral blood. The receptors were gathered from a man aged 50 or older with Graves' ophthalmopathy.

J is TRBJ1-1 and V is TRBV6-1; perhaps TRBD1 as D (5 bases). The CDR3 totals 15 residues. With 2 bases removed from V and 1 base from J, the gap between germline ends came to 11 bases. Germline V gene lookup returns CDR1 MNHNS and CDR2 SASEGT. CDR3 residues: CASSEFWGENTEAFF. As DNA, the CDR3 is TGTGCCAGCAGTGAATTTTGGGGCGAGAACACTGAAGCTTTCTTT.

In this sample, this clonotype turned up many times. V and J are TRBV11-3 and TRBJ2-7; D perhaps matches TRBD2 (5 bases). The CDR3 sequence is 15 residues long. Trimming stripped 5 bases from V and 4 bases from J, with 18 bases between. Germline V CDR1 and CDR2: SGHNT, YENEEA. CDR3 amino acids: CASSENGMERYEQYF. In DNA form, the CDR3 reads TGTGCCAGCAGCGAGAACGGGATGGAGAGGTACGAGCAGTACTTC.

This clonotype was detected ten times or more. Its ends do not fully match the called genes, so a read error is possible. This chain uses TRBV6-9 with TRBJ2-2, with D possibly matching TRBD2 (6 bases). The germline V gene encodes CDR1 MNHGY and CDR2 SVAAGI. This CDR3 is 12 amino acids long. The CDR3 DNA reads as TGCGCCAGCGGACTACACACCGGGGAGCTGTTTTTT. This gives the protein CASGLHTGELFF.

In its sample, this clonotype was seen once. This CDR3 is CASSRPGRDINQPQHF. CDR3 in DNA: TGTGCCAGCAGCCGACCGGGAAGGGACATTAATCAGCCCCAGCATTTT. The chain couples TRBV12-3 or TRBV12-4 to TRBJ1-5; D possibly corresponds to TRBD1 (6 bases). V was clipped by 6 bases and J by 4 bases, with 19 bases between them. There are 16 residues in the CDR3.

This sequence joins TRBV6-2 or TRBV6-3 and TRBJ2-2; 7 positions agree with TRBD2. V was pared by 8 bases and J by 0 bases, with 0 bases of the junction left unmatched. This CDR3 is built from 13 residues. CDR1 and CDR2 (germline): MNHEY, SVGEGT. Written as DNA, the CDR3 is TGTGCCAGCCTAGCGGCGAACACCGGGGAGCTGTTTTTT. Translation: CASLAANTGELFF.

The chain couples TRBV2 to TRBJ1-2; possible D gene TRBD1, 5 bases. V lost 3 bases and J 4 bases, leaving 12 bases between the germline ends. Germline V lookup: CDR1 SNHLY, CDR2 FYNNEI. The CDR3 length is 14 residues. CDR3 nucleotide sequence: TGTGCCAGCAGTGATCAAGGGGAGAGCTATGGCTACACCTTC. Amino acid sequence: CASSDQGESYGYTF.

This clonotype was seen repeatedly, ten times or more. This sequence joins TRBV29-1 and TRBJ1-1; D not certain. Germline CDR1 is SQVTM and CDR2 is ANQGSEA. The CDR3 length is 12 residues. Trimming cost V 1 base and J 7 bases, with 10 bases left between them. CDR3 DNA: TGCAGCGTTGAAGCCCTCATGCTTGAAGCTTTCTTT. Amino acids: CSVEALMLEAFF.

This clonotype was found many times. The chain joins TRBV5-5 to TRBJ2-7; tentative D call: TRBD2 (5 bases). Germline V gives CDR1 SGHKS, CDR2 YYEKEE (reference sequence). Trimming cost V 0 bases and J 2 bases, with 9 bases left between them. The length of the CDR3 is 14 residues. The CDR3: CASSLAPAAYEQYF. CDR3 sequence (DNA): TGTGCCAGCAGCTTGGCCCCAGCGGCCTACGAGCAGTACTTC.

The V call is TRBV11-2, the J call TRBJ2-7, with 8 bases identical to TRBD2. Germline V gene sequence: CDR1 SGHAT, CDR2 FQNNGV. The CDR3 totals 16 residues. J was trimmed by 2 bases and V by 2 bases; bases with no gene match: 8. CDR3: CASSLKSGSTPYEQYF. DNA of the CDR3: TGTGCCAGCAGCTTAAAGAGCGGGAGTACTCCCTACGAGCAGTACTTC.

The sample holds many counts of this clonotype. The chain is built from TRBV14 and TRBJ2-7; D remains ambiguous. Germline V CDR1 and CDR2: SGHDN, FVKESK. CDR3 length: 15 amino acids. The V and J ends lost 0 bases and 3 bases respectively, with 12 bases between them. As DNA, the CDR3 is TGTGCCAGCAGCCAAGATCGCGACGGTATCTACGAGCAGTACTTC. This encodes CASSQDRDGIYEQYF. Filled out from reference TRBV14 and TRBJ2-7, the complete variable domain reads EAGVTQFPSHSVIEKGQTVTLRCDPISGHDNLYWYRRVMGKEIKFLLHFVKESKQDESGMPNNRFLAERTGGTYSTLKVQPAELEDSGVYFCASSQDRDGIYEQYFGPGTRLTVT.

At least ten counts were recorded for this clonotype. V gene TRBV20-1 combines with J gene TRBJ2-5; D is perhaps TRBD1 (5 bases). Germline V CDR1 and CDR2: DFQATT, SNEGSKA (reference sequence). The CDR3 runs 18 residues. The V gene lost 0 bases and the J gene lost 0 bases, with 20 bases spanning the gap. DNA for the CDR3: TGCAGTGCTAGAGATCTGGCAGGGCCCGCTAGGTACCAAGAGACCCAGTACTTC. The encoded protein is CSARDLAGPARYQETQYF.

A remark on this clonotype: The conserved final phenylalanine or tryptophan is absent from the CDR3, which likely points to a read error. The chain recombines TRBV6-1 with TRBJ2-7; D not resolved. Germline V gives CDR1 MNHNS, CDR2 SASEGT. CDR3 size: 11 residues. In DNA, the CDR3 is TGTACCAGCAGTGAAATGGGCGAGCAGTACCTC. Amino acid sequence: CTSSEMGEQYL.

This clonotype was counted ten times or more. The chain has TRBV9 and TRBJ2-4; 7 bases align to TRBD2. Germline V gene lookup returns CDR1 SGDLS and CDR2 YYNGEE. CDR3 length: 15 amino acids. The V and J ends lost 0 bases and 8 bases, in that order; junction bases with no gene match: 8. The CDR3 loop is CASSVGPGAGHIQYF. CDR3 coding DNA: TGTGCCAGCAGCGTAGGCCCGGGAGCGGGACACATTCAGTACTTC. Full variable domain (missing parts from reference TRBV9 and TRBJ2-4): DSGVTQTPKHLITATGQRVTLRCSPRSGDLSVYWYQQSLDQGLQFLIQYYNGEERAKGNILERFSAQQFPDLHSELNLSSLELGDSALYFCASSVGPGAGHIQYFGAGTRLSVL.

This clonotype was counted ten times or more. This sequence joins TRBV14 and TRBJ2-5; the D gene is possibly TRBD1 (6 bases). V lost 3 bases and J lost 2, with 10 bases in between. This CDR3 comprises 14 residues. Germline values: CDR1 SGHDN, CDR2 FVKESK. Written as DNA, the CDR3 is TGTGCCAGCAGCCAGTACAGGGAACAAGAGACCCAGTACTTC. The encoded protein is CASSQYREQETQYF.

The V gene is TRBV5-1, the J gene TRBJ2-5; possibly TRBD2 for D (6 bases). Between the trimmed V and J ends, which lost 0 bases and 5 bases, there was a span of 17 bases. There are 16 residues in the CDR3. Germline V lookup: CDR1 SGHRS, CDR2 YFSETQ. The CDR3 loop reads CASSLDRFPAGETQYF. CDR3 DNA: TGCGCCAGCAGCTTGGACCGGTTTCCGGCGGGGGAGACCCAGTACTTC.

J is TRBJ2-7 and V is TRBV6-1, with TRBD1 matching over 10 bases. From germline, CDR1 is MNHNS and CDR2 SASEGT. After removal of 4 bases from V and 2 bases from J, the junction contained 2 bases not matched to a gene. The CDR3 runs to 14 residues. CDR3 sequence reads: CASSGQGAAYEQYF. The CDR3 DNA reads TGTGCCAGCAGTGGACAGGGGGCGGCCTACGAGCAGTACTTC.

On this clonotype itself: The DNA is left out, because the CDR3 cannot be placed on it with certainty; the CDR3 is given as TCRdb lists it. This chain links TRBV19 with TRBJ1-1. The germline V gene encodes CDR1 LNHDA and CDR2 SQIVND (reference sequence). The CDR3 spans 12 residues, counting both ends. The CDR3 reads CASTSEGTEAFF.

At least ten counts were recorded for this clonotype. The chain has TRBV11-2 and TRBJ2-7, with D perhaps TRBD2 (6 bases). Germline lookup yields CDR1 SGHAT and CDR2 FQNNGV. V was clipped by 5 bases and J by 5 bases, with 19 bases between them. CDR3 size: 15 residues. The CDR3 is CASSPEGLRTNEQYF. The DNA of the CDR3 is TGTGCCAGCAGCCCCGAGGGACTCCGGACCAACGAGCAGTACTTC.

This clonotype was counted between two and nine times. CDR3 region: CASSSGQGNEQYF. CDR3 coding DNA: TGTGCCAGCAGCTCTGGACAGGGCAACGAGCAGTACTTC. J is TRBJ2-7 and V is TRBV7-9, with 8 bases aligning to TRBD1. The V and J ends lost 4 bases and 5 bases, in that order; junction bases with no gene match: 4. This CDR3 region has 13 residues. Germline CDR1 SEHNR, CDR2 FQNEAQ (reference sequence).

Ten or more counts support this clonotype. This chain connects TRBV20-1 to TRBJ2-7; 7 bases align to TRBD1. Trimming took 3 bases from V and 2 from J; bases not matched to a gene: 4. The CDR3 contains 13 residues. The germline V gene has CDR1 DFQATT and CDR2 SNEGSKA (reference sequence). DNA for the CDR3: TGCAGTGCTAGTGACAGGGAGCCCTACGAGCAGTACTTC. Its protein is CSASDREPYEQYF.